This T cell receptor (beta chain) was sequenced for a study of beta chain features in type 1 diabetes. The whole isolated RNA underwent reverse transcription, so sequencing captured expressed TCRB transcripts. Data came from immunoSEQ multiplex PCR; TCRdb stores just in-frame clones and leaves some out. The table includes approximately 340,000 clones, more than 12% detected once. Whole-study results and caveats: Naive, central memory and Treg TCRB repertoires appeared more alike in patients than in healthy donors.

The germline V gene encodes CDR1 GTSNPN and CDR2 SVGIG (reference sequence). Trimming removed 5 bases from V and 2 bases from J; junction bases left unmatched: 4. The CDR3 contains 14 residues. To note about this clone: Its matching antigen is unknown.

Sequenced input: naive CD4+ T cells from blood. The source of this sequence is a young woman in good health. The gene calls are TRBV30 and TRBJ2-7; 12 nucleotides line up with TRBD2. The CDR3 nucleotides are TGTGCCTGGTCTCTAGCGGGGGGGACCTACGAGCAGTACTTC. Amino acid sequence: CAWSLAGGTYEQYF.